This T cell receptor (beta chain) was recovered during a study of CD8 T cells in Susac syndrome. TCR beta from blood CD8+ and CD4+ T cells was sequenced. The study used healthy donors as controls matched for age and sex. Random hexamers served to reverse transcribe roughly 0.45 to 1 ug RNA. Amplification of TCR beta CDR3 used immunoSEQ multiplex PCR across 54 Vbeta and 13 Jbeta. TCRdb independently ran MiXCR on the immunoSEQ multiplex PCR reads; one entry per CDR3 protein. Seen here are under 200,000 distinct CDR3 sequences, 92% observed once, and the top ten hold 0.08%. Trimming took off 6 bases at V and 1 base at J, with 15 bases between the two ends. From germline, CDR1 is LNHDA and CDR2 SQIVND (reference sequence). The CDR3 contains 16 residues.

This chain links TRBV19 with TRBJ2-2; D is perhaps TRBD1 (6 bases). Sequencing input: CD4+ T cells from PBMCs. This clonotype was obtained from a human donor in good health. Here the CDR3 reads CASRPRLGGNTGELFF. CDR3 coding DNA: TGTGCCAGTAGGCCCCGTTTAGGGGGGAACACCGGGGAGCTGTTTTTT.